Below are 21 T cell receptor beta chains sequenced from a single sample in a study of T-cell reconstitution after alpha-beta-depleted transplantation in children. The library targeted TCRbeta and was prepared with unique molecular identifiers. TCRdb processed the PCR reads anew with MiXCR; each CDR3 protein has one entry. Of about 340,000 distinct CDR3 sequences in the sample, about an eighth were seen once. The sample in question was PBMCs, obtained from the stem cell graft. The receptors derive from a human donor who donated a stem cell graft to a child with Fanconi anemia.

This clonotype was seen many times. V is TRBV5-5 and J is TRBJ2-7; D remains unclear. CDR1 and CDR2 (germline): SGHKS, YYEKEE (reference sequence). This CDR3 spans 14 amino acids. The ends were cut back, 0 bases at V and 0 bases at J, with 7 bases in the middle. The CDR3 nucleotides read TGTGCCAGCAGCTTGGTGACTTTCTCCTACGAGCAGTACTTC. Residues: CASSLVTFSYEQYF. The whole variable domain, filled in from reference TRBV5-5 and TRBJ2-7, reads DAGVTQSPTHLIKTRGQQVTLRCSPISGHKSVSWYQQVLGQGPQFIFQYYEKEERGRGNFPDRFSARQFPNYSSELNVNALLLGDSALYLCASSLVTFSYEQYFGPGTRLTVT.

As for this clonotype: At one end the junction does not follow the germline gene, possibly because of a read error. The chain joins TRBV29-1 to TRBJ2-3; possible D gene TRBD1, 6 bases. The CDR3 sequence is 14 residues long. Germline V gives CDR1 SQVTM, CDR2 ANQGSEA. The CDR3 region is CGVDSSTGTDTQYF. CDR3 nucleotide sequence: TGCGGCGTGGACAGTTCAACAGGCACAGATACGCAGTATTTT.

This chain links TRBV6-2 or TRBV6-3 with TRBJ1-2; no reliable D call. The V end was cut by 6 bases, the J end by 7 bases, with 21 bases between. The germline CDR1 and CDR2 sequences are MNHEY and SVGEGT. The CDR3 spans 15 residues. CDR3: CASSLGRSLGSGYTF. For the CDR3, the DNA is TGTGCCAGCAGCCTGGGAAGATCGCTGGGGAGTGGCTACACCTTC.

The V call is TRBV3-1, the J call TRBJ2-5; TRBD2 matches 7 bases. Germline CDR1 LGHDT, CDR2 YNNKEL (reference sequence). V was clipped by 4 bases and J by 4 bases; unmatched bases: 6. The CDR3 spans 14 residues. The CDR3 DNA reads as TGTGCCAGCAGCCTACGGACTAGAGGAGAGACCCAGTACTTC. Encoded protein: CASSLRTRGETQYF.

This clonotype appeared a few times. The CDR3 sequence: CASSARVGNTIYF. The CDR3 DNA sequence: TGTGCCAGCAGTGCCAGGGTTGGAAACACCATATATTTT. V gene TRBV6-1 combines with J gene TRBJ1-3, with a weak D call TRBD1 (5 bases). The V end was cut by 4 bases, the J end by 3 bases, with 7 bases between. There are 13 residues in the CDR3. Germline assignment: CDR1 MNHNS and CDR2 SASEGT.

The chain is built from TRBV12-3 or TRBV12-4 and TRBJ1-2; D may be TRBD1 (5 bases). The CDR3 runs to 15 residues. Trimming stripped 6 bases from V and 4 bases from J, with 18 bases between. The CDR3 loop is CASSLPPTDSYGYTF. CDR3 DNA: TGTGCCAGCAGCCTCCCCCCGACAGATTCCTATGGCTACACCTTC.

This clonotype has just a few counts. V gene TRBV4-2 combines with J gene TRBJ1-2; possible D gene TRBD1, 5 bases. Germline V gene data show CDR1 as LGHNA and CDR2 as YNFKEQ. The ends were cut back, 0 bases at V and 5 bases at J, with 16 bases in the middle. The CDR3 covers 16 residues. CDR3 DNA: TGTGCCAGCAGCCAAGATAATCGGGGGATTGGGTATGGCTACACCTTC. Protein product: CASSQDNRGIGYGYTF.

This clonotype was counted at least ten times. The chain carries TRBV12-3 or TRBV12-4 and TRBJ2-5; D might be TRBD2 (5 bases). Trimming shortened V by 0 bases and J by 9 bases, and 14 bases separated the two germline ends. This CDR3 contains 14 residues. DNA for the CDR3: TGTGCCAGCAGTTTAGCCGGGGAAACAAGGGCCCAGTACTTC. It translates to CASSLAGETRAQYF.

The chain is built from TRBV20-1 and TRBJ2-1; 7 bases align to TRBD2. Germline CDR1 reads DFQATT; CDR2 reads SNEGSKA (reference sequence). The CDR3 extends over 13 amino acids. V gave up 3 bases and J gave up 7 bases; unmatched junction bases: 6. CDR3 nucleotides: TGCAGTGCTAGTCGGGTCGGGGGGAATGAGCAGTTCTTC. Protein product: CSASRVGGNEQFF.

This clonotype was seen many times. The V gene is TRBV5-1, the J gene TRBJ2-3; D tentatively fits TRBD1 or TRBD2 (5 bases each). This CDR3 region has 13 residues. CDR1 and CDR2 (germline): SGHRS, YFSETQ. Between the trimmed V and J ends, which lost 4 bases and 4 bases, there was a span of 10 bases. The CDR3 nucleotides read TGCGCCAGCAGCAGGGACCATCCAGATACGCAGTATTTT. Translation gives CASSRDHPDTQYF.

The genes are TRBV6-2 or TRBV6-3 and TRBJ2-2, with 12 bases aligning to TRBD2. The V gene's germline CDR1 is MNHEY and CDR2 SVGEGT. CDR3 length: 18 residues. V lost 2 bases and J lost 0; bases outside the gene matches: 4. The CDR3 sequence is CASSYPTSGGPNTGELFF. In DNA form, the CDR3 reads TGTGCCAGCAGTTACCCGACTAGCGGGGGCCCGAACACCGGGGAGCTGTTTTTT.

CDR3 loop: CASSVSGLGDETQYF. The CDR3 nucleotides are TGTGCCAGCAGCGTCTCGGGACTAGGGGACGAGACCCAGTACTTC. This rearrangement joins TRBV9 to TRBJ2-5; 8 nucleotides line up with TRBD2. Germline assignment: CDR1 SGDLS and CDR2 YYNGEE. CDR3 length: 15 residues. V was clipped by 2 bases and J by 5 bases; unmatched bases: 8.

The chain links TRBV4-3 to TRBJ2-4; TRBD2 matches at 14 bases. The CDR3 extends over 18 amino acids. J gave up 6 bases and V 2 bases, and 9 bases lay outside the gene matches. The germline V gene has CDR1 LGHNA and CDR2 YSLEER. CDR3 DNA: TGCGCCAGCAGCCAACTATTTTCCGGGACTAGCGGGGGAAACATTCAGTACTTC. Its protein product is CASSQLFSGTSGGNIQYF.

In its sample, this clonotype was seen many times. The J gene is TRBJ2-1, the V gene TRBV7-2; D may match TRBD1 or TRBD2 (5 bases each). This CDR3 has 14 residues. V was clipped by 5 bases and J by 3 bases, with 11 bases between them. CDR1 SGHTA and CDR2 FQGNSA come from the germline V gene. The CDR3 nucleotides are TGTGCCAGCAGCCCGAGGGACGTCTACAATGAGCAGTTCTTC. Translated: CASSPRDVYNEQFF.

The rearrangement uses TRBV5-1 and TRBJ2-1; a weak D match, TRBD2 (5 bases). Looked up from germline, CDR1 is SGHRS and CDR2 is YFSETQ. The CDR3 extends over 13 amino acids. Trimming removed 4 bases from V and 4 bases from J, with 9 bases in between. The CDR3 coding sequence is TGCGCCAGCAGCGGGGAGCGGTACAATGAGCAGTTCTTC. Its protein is CASSGERYNEQFF.

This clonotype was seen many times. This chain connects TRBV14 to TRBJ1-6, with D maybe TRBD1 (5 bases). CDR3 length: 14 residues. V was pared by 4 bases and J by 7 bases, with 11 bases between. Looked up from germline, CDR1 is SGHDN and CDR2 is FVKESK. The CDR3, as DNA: TGTGCCAGCAGCCCGGGACTGATGAATTCACCCCTCCACTTT. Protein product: CASSPGLMNSPLHF.

CDR3 bases: TGTGCCAGCAGCCGTGACAGGGGAGGTGACACCATATATTTT. Translation gives CASSRDRGGDTIYF. The chain carries TRBV7-9 and TRBJ1-3; TRBD1 agrees at 8 bases. The CDR3 length is 14 residues. J lost 8 bases, V lost 5 bases, and 8 bases had no gene match. Germline-derived CDR1 and CDR2 are SEHNR and FQNEAQ (reference sequence).

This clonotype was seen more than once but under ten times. CDR3 sequence (DNA): TGTGCCAGCAGCTTGACAGGGGACCGATATGGCTACACCTTC. Protein product: CASSLTGDRYGYTF. V and J are TRBV12-3 or TRBV12-4 and TRBJ1-2, with 8 bases identical to TRBD1. The CDR3 is 14 residues long. J was trimmed by 5 bases and V by 6 bases; bases with no gene match: 8.

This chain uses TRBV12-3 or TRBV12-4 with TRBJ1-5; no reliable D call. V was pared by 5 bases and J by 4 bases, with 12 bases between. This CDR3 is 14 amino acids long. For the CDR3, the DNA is TGTGCCAGCAGTCAGACCCGAAAAAATCAGCCCCAGCATTTT. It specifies CASSQTRKNQPQHF.

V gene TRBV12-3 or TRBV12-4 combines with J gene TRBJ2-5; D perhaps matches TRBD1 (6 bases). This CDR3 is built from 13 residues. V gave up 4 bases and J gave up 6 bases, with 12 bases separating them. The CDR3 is CASSYRVAQTQYF. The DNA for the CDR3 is TGTGCCAGCAGTTACAGGGTAGCGCAGACCCAGTACTTC.

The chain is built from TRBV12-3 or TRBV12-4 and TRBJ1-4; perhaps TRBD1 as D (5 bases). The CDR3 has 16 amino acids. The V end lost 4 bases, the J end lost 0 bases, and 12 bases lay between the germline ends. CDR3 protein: CASSSKGPATNEKLFF. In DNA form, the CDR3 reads TGTGCCAGCAGTTCCAAGGGGCCTGCAACTAATGAAAAACTGTTTTTT.